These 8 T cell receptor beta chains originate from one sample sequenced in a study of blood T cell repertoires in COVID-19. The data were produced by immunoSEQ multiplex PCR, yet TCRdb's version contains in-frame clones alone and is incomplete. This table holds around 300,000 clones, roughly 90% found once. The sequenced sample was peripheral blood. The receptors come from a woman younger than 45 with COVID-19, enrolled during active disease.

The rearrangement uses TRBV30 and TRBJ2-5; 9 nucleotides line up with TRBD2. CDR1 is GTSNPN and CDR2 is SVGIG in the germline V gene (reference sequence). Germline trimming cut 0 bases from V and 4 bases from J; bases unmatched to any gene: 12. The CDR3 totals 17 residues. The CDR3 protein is CAWSVLLIAGVGETQYF. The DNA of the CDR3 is TGTGCCTGGAGTGTACTCCTTATAGCGGGAGTAGGAGAGACCCAGTACTTC.

For the CDR3, the DNA is TGCAGCGTCCTAACAGGGGGGCGAGGGGAGACCCAGTACTTC. It yields the protein CSVLTGGRGETQYF. The chain employs TRBV29-1 and TRBJ2-5, with 8 bases identical to TRBD1. In germline, CDR1 is SQVTM, CDR2 ANQGSEA. The CDR3 is made up of 14 amino acids. V lost 6 bases to trimming and J lost 5 bases; unmatched junction nucleotides: 11. Complete variable domain (other parts from reference TRBV29-1 and TRBJ2-5): SAVISQKPSRDICQRGTSLTIQCQVDSQVTMMFWYRQQPGQSLTLIATANQGSEATYESGFVIDKFPISRPNLTFSTLTVSNMSPEDSSIYLCSVLTGGRGETQYFGPGTRLLVL.

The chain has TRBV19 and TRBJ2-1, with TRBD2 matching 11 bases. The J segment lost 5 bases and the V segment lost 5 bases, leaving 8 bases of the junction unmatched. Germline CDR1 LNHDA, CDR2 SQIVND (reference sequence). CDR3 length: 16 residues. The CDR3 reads CASSVTSGSINNEQFF. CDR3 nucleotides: TGTGCCAGTAGTGTCACTAGCGGGAGTATCAACAATGAGCAGTTCTTC. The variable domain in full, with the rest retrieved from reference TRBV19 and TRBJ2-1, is DGGITQSPKYLFRKEGQNVTLSCEQNLNHDAMYWYRQDPGQGLRLIYYSQIVNDFQKGDIAEGYSVSREKKESFPLTVTSAQKNPTAFYLCASSVTSGSINNEQFFGPGTRLTVL.

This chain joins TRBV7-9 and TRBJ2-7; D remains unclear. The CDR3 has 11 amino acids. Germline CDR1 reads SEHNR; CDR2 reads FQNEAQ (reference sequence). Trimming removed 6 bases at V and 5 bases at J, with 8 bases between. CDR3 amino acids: CASSPGDEQYF. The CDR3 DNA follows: TGTGCCAGCAGTCCGGGTGACGAGCAGTACTTC. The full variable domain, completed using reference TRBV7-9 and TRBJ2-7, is DTGVSQNPRHKITKRGQNVTFRCDPISEHNRLYWYRQTLGQGPEFLTYFQNEAQLEKSRLLSDRFSAERPKGSFSTLEIQRTEQGDSAMYLCASSPGDEQYFGPGTRLTVT.

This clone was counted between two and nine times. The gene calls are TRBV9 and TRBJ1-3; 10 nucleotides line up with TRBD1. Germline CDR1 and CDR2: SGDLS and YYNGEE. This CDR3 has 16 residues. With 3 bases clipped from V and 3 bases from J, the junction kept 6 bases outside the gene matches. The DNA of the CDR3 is TGTGCCAGCAGCGAGCGGGACAGGGGATTTGGAAACACCATATATTTT. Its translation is CASSERDRGFGNTIYF.

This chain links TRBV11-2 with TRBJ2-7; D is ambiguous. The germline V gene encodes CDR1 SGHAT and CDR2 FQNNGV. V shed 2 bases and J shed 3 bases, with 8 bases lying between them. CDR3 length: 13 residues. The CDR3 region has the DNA TGTGCCAGCAGCTTAAACAGATTCTACGAGCAGTACTTC. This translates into CASSLNRFYEQYF.

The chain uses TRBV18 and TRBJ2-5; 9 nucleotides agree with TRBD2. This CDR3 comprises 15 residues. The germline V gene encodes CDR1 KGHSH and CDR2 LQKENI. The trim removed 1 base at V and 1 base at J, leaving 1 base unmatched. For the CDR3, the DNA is TGTGCCAGCTCACCACTAGCGGGAGCCCAAGAGACCCAGTACTTC. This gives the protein CASSPLAGAQETQYF.

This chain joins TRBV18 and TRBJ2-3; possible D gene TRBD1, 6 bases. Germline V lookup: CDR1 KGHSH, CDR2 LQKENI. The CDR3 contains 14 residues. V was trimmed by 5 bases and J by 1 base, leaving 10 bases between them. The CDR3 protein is CASSGGDGTDTQYF. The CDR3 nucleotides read TGTGCCAGCTCAGGGGGCGATGGCACAGATACGCAGTATTTT.